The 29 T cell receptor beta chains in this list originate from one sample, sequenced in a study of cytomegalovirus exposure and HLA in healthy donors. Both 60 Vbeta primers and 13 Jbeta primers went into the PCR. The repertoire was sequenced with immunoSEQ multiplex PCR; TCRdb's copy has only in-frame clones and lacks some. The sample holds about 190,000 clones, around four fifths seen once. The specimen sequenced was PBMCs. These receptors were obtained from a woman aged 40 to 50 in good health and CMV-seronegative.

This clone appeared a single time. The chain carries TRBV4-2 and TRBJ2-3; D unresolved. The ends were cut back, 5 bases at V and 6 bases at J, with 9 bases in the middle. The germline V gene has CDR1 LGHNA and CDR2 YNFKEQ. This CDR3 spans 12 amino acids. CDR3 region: CASSSLVDTQYF. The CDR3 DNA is TGTGCCAGCAGCTCTCTCGTGGATACGCAGTATTTT.

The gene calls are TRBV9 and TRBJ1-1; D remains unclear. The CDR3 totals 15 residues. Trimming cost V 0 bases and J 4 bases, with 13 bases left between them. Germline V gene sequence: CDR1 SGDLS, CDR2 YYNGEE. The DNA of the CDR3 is TGTGCCAGCAGCGTAGCATGGGGAGTCGGCACTGAAGCTTTCTTT. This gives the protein CASSVAWGVGTEAFF.

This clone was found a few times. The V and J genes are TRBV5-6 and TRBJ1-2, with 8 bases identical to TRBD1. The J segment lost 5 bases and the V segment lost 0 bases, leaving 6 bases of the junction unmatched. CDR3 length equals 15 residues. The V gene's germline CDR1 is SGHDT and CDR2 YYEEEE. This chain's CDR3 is CASSLGAGGIYGYTF. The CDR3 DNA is TGTGCCAGCAGCTTGGGGGCAGGGGGCATATATGGCTACACCTTC.

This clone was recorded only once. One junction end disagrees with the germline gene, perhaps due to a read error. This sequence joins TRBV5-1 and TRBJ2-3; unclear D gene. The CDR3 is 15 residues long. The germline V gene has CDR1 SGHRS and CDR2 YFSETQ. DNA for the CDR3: TGCGCCAGCACCTCCTCGCCGTCGAGCACAGATGCGCAGTATTTT. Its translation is CASTSSPSSTDAQYF. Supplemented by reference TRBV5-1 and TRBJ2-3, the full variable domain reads KAGVTQTPRYLIKTRGQQVTLSCSPISGHRSVSWYQQTPGQGLQFLFEYFSETQRNKGNFPGRFSGRQFSNSRSEMNVSTLELGDSALYLCASTSSPSSTDAQYFGPGTRLTVL.

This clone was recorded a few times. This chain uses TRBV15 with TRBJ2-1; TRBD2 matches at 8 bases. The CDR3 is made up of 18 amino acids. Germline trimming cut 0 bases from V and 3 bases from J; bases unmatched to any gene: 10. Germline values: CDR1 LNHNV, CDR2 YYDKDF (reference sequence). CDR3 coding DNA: TGTGCCACCAGCAGAGAGCCACGGGGGGGAGCTGGCTACAATGAGCAGTTCTTC. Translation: CATSREPRGGAGYNEQFF.

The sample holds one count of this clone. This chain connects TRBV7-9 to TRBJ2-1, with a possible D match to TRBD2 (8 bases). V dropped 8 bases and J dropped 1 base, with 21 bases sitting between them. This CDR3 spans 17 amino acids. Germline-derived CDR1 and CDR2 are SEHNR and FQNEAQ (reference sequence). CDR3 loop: CASFHRQGGGSYNEQFF. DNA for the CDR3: TGTGCCAGCTTTCACCGACAGGGCGGGGGGTCCTACAATGAGCAGTTCTTC.

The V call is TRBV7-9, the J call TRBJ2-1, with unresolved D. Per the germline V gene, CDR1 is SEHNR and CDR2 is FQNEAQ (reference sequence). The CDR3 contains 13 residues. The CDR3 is CSGVRLTYNEQFF. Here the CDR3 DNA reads TGTTCCGGTGTCCGGTTAACCTACAATGAGCAGTTCTTC.

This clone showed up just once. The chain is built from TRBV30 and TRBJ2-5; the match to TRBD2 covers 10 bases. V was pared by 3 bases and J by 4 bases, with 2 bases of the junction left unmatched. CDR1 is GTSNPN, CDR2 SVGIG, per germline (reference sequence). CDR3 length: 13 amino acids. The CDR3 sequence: CAWRLAGSETQYF. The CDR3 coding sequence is TGTGCCTGGAGACTAGCGGGATCAGAGACCCAGTACTTC.

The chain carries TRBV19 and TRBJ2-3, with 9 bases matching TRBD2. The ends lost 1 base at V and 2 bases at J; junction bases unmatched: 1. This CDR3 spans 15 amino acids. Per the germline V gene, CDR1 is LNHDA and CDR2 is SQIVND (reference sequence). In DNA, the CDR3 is TGTGCCAGTAGTATAGGCGGGAGGGCCACAGATACGCAGTATTTT. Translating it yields CASSIGGRATDTQYF.

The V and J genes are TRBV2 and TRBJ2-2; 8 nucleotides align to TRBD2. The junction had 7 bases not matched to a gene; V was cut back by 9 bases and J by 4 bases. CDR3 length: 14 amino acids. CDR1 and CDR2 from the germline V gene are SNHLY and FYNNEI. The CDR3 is CARDSGRTTGELFF. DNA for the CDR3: TGTGCCAGGGACAGCGGGAGAACCACCGGGGAGCTGTTTTTT. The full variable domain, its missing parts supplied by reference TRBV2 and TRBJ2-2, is EPEVTQTPSHQVTQMGQEVILRCVPISNHLYFYWYRQILGQKVEFLVSFYNNEISEKSEIFDDQFSVERPDGSNFTLKIRSTKLEDSAMYFCARDSGRTTGELFFGEGSRLTVL.

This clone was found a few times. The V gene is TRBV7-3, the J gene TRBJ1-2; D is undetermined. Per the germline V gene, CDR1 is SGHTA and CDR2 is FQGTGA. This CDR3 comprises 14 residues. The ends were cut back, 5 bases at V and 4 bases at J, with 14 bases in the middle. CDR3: CASSPSGGLYGYTF. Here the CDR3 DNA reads TGTGCCAGCAGCCCTTCGGGAGGGCTCTATGGCTACACCTTC.

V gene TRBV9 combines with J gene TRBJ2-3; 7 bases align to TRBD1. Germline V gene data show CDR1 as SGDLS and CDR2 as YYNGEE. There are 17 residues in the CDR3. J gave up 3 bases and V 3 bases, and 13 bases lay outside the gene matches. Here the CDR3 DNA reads TGTGCCAGCAGCGGAGTGACAGGGATAGGTTTTACAGATACGCAGTATTTT. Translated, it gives CASSGVTGIGFTDTQYF. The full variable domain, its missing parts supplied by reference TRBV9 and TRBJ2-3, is DSGVTQTPKHLITATGQRVTLRCSPRSGDLSVYWYQQSLDQGLQFLIQYYNGEERAKGNILERFSAQQFPDLHSELNLSSLELGDSALYFCASSGVTGIGFTDTQYFGPGTRLTVL.

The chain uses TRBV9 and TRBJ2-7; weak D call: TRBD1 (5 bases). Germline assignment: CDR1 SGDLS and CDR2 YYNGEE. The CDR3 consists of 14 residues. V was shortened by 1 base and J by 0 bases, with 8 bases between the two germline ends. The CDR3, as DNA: TGTGCCAGCAGCGTAAAGGGGAACTCCTACGAGCAGTACTTC. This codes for CASSVKGNSYEQYF.

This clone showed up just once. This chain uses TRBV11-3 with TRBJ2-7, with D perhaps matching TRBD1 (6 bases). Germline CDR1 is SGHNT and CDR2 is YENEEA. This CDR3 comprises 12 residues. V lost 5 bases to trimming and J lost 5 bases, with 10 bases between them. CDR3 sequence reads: CASSPPGDEQYF. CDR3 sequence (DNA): TGTGCCAGCAGCCCCCCAGGGGACGAGCAGTACTTC. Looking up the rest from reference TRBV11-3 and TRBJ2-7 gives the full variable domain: EAGVVQSPRYKIIEKKQPVAFWCNPISGHNTLYWYLQNLGQGPELLIRYENEEAVDDSQLPKDRFSAERLKGVDSTLKIQPAELGDSAVYLCASSPPGDEQYFGPGTRLTVT.

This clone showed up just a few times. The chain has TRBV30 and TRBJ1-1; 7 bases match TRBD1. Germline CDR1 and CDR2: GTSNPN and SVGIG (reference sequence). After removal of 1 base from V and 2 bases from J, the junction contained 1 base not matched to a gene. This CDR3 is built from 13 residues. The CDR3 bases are TGTGCCTGGAGTGGGACAGGAAACACTGAAGCTTTCTTT. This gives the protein CAWSGTGNTEAFF.

The CDR3 reads CASSPLGTGDGQPQHF. CDR3 DNA: TGTGCCAGCAGTCCCCTTGGGACAGGGGACGGGCAGCCCCAGCATTTT. The genes are TRBV27 and TRBJ1-5; 10 bases agree with TRBD1. With V trimmed by 5 bases and J by 7 bases, 11 bases remained unmatched. Per germline, CDR1 MNHEY and CDR2 SMNVEV (reference sequence). The CDR3 has 16 amino acids.

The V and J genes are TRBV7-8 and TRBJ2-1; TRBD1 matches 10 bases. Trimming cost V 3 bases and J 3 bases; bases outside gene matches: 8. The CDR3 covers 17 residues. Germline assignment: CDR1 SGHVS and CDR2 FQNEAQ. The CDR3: CASSLKRQGAIYNEQFF. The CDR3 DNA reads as TGTGCCAGCAGCTTGAAAAGACAGGGGGCTATCTACAATGAGCAGTTCTTC.

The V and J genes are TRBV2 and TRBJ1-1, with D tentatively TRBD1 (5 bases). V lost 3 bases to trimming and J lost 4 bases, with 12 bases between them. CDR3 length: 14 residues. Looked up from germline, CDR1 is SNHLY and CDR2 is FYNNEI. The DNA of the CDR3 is TGTGCCAGCAGTGAGTCAGGAAGGGGCACTGAAGCTTTCTTT. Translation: CASSESGRGTEAFF.

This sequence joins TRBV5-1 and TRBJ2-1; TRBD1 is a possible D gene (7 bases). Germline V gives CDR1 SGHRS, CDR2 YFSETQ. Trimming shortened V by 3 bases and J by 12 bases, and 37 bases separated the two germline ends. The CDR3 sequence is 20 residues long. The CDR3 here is CASSSVVAGGLTLGNERQFF. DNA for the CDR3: TGCGCCAGCAGCTCGGTGGTGGCAGGGGGACTCACTCTGGGCAATGAGCGGCAGTTCTTC.

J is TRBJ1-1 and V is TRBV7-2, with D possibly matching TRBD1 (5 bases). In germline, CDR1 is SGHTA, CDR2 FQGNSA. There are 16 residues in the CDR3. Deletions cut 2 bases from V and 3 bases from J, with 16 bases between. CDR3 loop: CASSLFPLRGDTEAFF. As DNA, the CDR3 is TGTGCCAGCAGCTTATTCCCCCTCCGGGGGGACACTGAAGCTTTCTTT. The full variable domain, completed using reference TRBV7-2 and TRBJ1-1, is GAGVSQSPSNKVTEKGKDVELRCDPISGHTALYWYRQSLGQGLEFLIYFQGNSAPDKSGLPSDRFSAERTGGSVSTLTIQRTQQEDSAVYLCASSLFPLRGDTEAFFGQGTRLTVV.

The CDR3 here is CAWSGLAVLKGYEQYF. CDR3 DNA sequence: TGTGCCTGGTCGGGACTAGCGGTCCTAAAGGGCTACGAGCAGTACTTC. This rearrangement joins TRBV30 to TRBJ2-7; 11 positions agree with TRBD2. The CDR3 is 16 amino acids. The germline CDR1 and CDR2 sequences are GTSNPN and SVGIG (reference sequence). V lost 5 bases, J lost 3 bases, and 12 bases stayed unmatched.

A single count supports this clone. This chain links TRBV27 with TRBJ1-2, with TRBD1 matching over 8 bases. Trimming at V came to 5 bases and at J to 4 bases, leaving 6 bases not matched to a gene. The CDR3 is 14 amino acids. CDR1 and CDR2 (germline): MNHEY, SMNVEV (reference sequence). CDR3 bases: TGTGCCAGCAGTCCTCGGACAGGGCCCTATGGCTACACCTTC. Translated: CASSPRTGPYGYTF.

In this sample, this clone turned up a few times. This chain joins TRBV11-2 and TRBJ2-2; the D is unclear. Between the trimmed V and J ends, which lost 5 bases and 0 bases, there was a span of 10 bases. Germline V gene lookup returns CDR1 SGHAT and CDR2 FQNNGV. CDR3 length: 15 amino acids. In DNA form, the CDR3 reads TGTGCCAGCAGCCCCTCTACCCCGAACACCGGGGAGCTGTTTTTT. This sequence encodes CASSPSTPNTGELFF.

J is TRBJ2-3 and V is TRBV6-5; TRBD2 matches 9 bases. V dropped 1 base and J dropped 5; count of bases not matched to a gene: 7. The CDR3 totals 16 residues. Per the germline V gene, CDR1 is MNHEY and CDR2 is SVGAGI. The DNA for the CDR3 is TGTGCCAGCAGTTACTACGGGACTAGCTCCCTAGATACGCAGTATTTT. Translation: CASSYYGTSSLDTQYF.

This CDR3 is CASSFSTSGNTDTQYF. The CDR3 region has the DNA TGCGCCAGCAGCTTCTCGACTAGCGGGAACACAGATACGCAGTATTTT. The V call is TRBV5-1, the J call TRBJ2-3; 11 nucleotides line up with TRBD2. Germline CDR1 is SGHRS and CDR2 is YFSETQ. The CDR3 loop spans 16 amino acids. After removal of 2 bases from V and 2 bases from J, the junction contained 4 bases not matched to a gene.

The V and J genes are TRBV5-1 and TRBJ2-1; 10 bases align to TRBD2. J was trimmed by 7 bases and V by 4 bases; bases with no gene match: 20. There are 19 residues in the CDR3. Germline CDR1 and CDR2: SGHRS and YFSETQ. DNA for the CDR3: TGCGCCAGCAGCCTGGGACAGAATAGCGGGAGGCGGAGGGGGAATGAGCAGTTCTTC. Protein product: CASSLGQNSGRRRGNEQFF.

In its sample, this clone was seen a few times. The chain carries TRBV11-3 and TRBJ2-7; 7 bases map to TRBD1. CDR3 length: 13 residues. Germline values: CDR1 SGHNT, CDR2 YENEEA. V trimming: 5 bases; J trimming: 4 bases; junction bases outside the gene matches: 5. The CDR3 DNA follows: TGTGCCAGCAGCAAACGGGACAGTTACGAGCAGTACTTC. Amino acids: CASSKRDSYEQYF.

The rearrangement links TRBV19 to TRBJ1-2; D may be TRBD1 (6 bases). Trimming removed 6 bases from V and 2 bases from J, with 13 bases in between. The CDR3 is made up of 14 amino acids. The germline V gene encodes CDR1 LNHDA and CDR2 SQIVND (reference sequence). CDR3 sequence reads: CASSPGHGNYGYTF. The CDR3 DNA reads TGTGCCAGTAGCCCGGGACATGGGAACTATGGCTACACCTTC.

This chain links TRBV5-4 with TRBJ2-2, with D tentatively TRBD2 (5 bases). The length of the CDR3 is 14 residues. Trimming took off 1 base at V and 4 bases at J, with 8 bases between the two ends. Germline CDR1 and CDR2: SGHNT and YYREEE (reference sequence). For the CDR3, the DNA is TGTGCCAGCAGCTTGTCGGGGTTCACCGGGGAGCTGTTTTTT. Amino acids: CASSLSGFTGELFF.